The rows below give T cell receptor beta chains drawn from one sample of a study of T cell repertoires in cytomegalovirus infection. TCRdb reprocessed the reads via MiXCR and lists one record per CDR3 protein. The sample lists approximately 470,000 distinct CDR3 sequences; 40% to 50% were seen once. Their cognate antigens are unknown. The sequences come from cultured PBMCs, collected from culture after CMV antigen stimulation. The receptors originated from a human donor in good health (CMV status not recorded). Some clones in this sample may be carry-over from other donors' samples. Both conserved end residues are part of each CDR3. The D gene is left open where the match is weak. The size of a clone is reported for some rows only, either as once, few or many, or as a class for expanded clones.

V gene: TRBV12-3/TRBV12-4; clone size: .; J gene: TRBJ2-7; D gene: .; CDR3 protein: CASSQRRSYEQYF; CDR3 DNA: TGTGCCAGCTCCCAGCGCCGCTCCTACGAGCAGTACTTC
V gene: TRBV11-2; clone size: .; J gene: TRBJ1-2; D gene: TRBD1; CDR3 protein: CASSQPGTGGGYTF; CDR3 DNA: TGTGCCAGCAGTCAACCCGGGACAGGGGGTGGCTACACCTTC
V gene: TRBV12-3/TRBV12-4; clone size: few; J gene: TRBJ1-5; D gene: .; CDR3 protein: CASSATELNQPQHF; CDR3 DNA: TGTGCCAGCAGCGCGACAGAACTCAATCAGCCCCAGCATTTT
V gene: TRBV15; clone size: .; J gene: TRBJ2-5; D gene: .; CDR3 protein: CATSRGRAVRETQYF; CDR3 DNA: TGTGCCACCAGCAGAGGAAGGGCGGTCAGAGAGACCCAGTACTTC
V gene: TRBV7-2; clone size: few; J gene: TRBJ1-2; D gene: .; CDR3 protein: CASSPTGFYGYTF; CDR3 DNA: TGTGCCAGCAGTCCAACAGGGTTCTATGGCTACACCTTC
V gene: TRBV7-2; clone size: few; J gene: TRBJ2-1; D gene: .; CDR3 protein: CASSLVVTGDNEQFF; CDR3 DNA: TGTGCCAGCAGCTTAGTTGTTACCGGCGACAATGAGCAGTTCTTC
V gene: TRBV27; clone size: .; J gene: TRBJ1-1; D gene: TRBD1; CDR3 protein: CASSLAGQANTEAFF; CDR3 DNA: TGTGCCAGCAGTTTAGCCGGACAGGCGAACACTGAAGCTTTCTTT
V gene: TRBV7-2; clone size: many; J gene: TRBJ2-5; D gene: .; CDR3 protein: CASSFHGPQETQYF; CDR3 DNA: TGTGCCAGCAGCTTCCACGGACCACAAGAGACCCAGTACTTC
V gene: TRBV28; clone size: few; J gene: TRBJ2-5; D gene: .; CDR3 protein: CASSLIWAGKETQYF; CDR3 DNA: TGTGCCAGCAGTTTGATCTGGGCGGGTAAAGAGACCCAGTACTTC
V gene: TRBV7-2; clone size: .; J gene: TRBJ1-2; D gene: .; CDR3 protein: CASGAALNYGYTF; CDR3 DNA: TGTGCCAGCGGAGCAGCTCTAAACTATGGCTACACCTTC
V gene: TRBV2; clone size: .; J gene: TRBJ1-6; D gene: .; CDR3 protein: CASSEGQNSPLHF; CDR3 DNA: TGTGCCAGCAGTGAAGGGCAGAATTCACCCCTCCACTTT
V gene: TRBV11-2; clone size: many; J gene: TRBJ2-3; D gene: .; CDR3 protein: CASSLGLDTQYF; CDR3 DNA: TGTGCCAGCAGCTTAGGTTTAGATACGCAGTATTTT
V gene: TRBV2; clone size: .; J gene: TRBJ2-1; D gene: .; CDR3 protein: CASSNSGWSYNEQFF; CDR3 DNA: TGTGCCAGCAGTAATAGCGGTTGGTCCTACAATGAGCAGTTCTTC
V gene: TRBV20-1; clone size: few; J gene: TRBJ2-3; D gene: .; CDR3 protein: CSASTGSSTDTQYF; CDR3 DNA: TGCAGTGCGAGTACAGGGTCTAGCACAGATACGCAGTATTTT